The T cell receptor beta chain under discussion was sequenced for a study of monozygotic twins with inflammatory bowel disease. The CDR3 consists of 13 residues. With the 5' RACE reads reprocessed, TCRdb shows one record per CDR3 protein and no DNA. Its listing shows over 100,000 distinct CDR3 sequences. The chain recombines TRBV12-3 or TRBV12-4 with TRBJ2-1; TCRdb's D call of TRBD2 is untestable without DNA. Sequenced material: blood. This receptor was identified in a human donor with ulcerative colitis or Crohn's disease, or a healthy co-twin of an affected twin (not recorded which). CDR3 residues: CASRTSGLNEQFF.